This is a list of T cell receptor beta chains from one sample in a study of T cell changes during pregnancy in multiple sclerosis. Only in-frame clones appear in the TCRdb table, and some are missing; sequencing was by immunoSEQ multiplex PCR. The sample gives around 60,000 clones, about 90% of which show up once; approximately 0.49% is in the top ten. The specimen was CD4+ T cells from peripheral blood mononuclear cells, collected after pregnancy. These receptors all come from a female donor in good health, enrolled as a control in a pregnancy study. Each CDR3 is given with its conserved first and last residue. The D gene is left open where the match is weak. Only some rows state a clone size, as once, few, many or a class for expanded clones.

j_call	clone_size	d_call	v_call	cdr3_nt	cdr3_aa
TRBJ2-5	-	-	TRBV30	TGTGCCTGGAGCCCCCTCGAAGAGACCCAGTACTTC	CAWSPLEETQYF
TRBJ1-2	-	TRBD1	TRBV6-5	TGTGCCAGCAGTTACTCCAGGACAGGGCCAGGGGGCTACACCTTC	CASSYSRTGPGGYTF
TRBJ1-5	-	TRBD1	TRBV18	TGTGCCAGCTCACCACCGTCCAGGGGGAATCAGCCCCAGCATTTT	CASSPPSRGNQPQHF
TRBJ2-3	-	TRBD1	TRBV15	TGTGCCACTATGACAGGGAGCACAGATACGCAGTATTTT	CATMTGSTDTQYF
TRBJ1-3	-	-	TRBV7-6	TGTGCCAGCAGCTTAGGGCAGGGTCTAGGAGGAAACACCATATATTTT	CASSLGQGLGGNTIYF
TRBJ1-1	-	TRBD1	TRBV4-3	TGCGCCAGCAGCCAAGGAGGACAGGGGATGAACACTGAAGCTTTCTTT	CASSQGGQGMNTEAFF
TRBJ2-2	-	TRBD1	TRBV6-1	TGTGCCACCCTTATAGGACAGGGACATTCCGGGGAGCTGTTTTTT	CATLIGQGHSGELFF
TRBJ1-2	-	TRBD1	TRBV30	TGTGCCTGGAGTACAGGGACAGGGGCGGGAGTGGGTGGCTACACCTTC	CAWSTGTGAGVGGYTF
TRBJ1-6	-	-	TRBV2	TGTGCCAGCAGTGTCCCCCCGGGGAGGGATAATTCACCCCTCCACTTT	CASSVPPGRDNSPLHF
TRBJ2-5	-	TRBD2	TRBV5-1	TGCGCCAGCAGCTTGGCCGGGGGGTATCAAGAGACCCAGTACTTC	CASSLAGGYQETQYF
TRBJ2-1	-	-	TRBV6-5	TGTGCCAGCAGTGCCCTTCGGGGGTCTCTGGATGAGCAGTTCTTC	CASSALRGSLDEQFF
TRBJ2-3	-	-	TRBV5-1	TGCGCCAGCAGCTCGTTAGCCGGGTCAGATACGCAGTATTTT	CASSSLAGSDTQYF
TRBJ1-3	-	-	TRBV4-2	TGTGCCAGCAGCCAAGTATCAGGGAAACTAAACACCATATATTTT	CASSQVSGKLNTIYF
TRBJ1-3	-	-	TRBV29-1	TGCAGCGTTGACAACTCTGGAAACACCATATATTTT	CSVDNSGNTIYF
TRBJ2-5	-	TRBD1	TRBV7-2	TGTGCCAGCAGGTTGACAGGGCAAGAGACCCAGTACTTC	CASRLTGQETQYF
TRBJ2-5	-	-	TRBV25-1	TGTGCCAGCAGCCAGAGCAGGGGGGCCGGAGAGACCCAGTACTTC	CASSQSRGAGETQYF
TRBJ1-1	-	-	TRBV7-2	TGTGCCAGCAGCTTAAAGGTTCGGGTTCGGAGCACTGAAGCTTTCTTT	CASSLKVRVRSTEAFF
TRBJ2-2	-	TRBD2	TRBV7-3	TGTGCCAGCACCAACGGGGCGGGGGTGCTCACCGGGGAGCTGTTTTTT	CASTNGAGVLTGELFF
TRBJ2-6	-	-	TRBV6-5	TGTGCCAGCAGTTATGGGGGGGCGCACGGGGCCAACGTCCTGACTTTC	CASSYGGAHGANVLTF
TRBJ1-5	few	-	TRBV9	TGTGCCAGCAGCGTGGGGCCGGAGGGGCAGCCCCAGCATTTT	CASSVGPEGQPQHF
TRBJ1-1	-	-	TRBV30	TGTGCCTGGAGTGCATCCACTGAAGCTTTCTTT	CAWSASTEAFF
TRBJ1-1	-	TRBD1	TRBV6-1	TGTGCCAGCAGTCAAGCTACAGGGGCCCGGGTCACTGAAGCTTTCTTT	CASSQATGARVTEAFF
TRBJ2-2	-	-	TRBV19	TGTGCCAGTACCCCGTCCGGGAACACCGGGGAGCTGTTTTTT	CASTPSGNTGELFF
TRBJ1-5	-	-	TRBV18	TGTGCCAGCTCACCCGCAGGGGACCAGCCCCAGCATTTT	CASSPAGDQPQHF
TRBJ2-2	many	-	TRBV5-6	TGTGCCAGCAGCTTGGAAGAGCTGGGGGAGCTGTTTTTT	CASSLEELGELFF
TRBJ1-5	-	-	TRBV5-8	TGTGCCAGCAGCTTGGCAGGGAATCAGCCCCAGCATTTT	CASSLAGNQPQHF
TRBJ2-3	-	TRBD2	TRBV4-3	TGCGCCAGCAGCCAAGGGAATAGCGGGGGCACAGATACGCAGTATTTT	CASSQGNSGGTDTQYF
TRBJ2-1	-	-	TRBV7-8	TGTGCCAGCAGCTCGACAGGAGACAATGAGCAGTTCTTC	CASSSTGDNEQFF
TRBJ2-3	-	-	TRBV9	TGTGCCAGCAGCGTACAGGGGTTCACAGATACGCAGTATTTT	CASSVQGFTDTQYF
TRBJ2-7	once	-	TRBV19	TGTGCCAGTAGTTCTATCGGAAGGGCGGGTTACGAGCAGTACTTC	CASSSIGRAGYEQYF
TRBJ2-7	few	-	TRBV2	TGTGCCAGCAGTATAGGGGCAGGTTTCTACGAGCAGTACTTC	CASSIGAGFYEQYF
TRBJ1-5	-	-	TRBV27	TGTGCCAGCAGTTCACAGGGTTACTATAGCAATCAGCCCCAGCATTTT	CASSSQGYYSNQPQHF
TRBJ1-6	-	TRBD1	TRBV4-1	TGCGCCAGCAGCCCGCAGGGGGATTCACCCCTCCACTTT	CASSPQGDSPLHF
TRBJ2-3	-	-	TRBV7-9	TGTGCCAGCAGCTTAGAGGGGTTTAGCACAGATACGCAGTATTTT	CASSLEGFSTDTQYF
TRBJ2-7	-	-	TRBV6-5	TGTGCCAGCATGGGGGCGCGTGAGCAGTACTTC	CASMGAREQYF
TRBJ2-7	-	-	TRBV6-5	TGTGCCAGCAACCCCGGAGGGCGGACAGGCTACGAGCAGTACTTC	CASNPGGRTGYEQYF
TRBJ1-1	-	-	TRBV2	TGTGCCTCTCTATGGGGGCCCCGCACTGAAGCTTTCTTT	CASLWGPRTEAFF
TRBJ2-1	once	TRBD1	TRBV6-4	TGTGCCAGCAGTGACGGGGACAGGGGACATGAGCAGTTCTTC	CASSDGDRGHEQFF
TRBJ2-1	-	TRBD2	TRBV28	TGTGCCAGCAGTCCGCTTGGGGGACTAGCGGGATACAATGAGCAGTTCTTC	CASSPLGGLAGYNEQFF
TRBJ1-1	-	-	TRBV11-2	TGTGCCAGCAGCTTAGGACAGATTGCTGAAGCTTTCTTT	CASSLGQIAEAFF
TRBJ1-5	-	TRBD1	TRBV30	TGTGCACTGGCAGAACGTCGAACAGGGGTTTTTTCCGGGAGCAATCAGCCCCAGCATTTT	CALAERRTGVFSGSNQPQHF
TRBJ2-4	-	-	TRBV9	TGTGCCAGCAGCGTAGGACAGAAAAACATTCAGTACTTC	CASSVGQKNIQYF
TRBJ1-5	-	-	TRBV11-2	TGTGCCAGCAGCTTATTAGGGCAGGGCATAGGGCCCCAGCATTTT	CASSLLGQGIGPQHF
TRBJ2-1	-	TRBD2	TRBV9	TGTGCCAGCAGCGTAGTGGTGGGGGGGACCTACAATGAGCAGTTCTTC	CASSVVVGGTYNEQFF
TRBJ2-1	-	TRBD2	TRBV19	TGTGCCAGTAGCGAGCTACAAGCGGGGGGGTCGTACAATGAGCAGTTCTTC	CASSELQAGGSYNEQFF
TRBJ1-1	-	TRBD1	TRBV30	TGTGCCTGGAGCTTGGGGACAGAGAACACTGAAGCTTTCTTT	CAWSLGTENTEAFF
TRBJ2-5	-	TRBD2	TRBV6-5	TGTGCCAGCAGTTACCGGGGGGGCGGGGAGACCCAGTACTTC	CASSYRGGGETQYF
TRBJ1-3	few	-	TRBV5-6	TGTGCCAGCAGCTTTATCTCTGGAAACACCATATATTTT	CASSFISGNTIYF
TRBJ2-7	-	TRBD2	TRBV7-3	TGTGCCAGCAGCTTAAATGGCGGGGGGGCCTACGAGCAGTACTTC	CASSLNGGGAYEQYF
TRBJ2-5	-	TRBD1	TRBV7-2	TGTGCCAGCAGCTTAGGAGGGGGCCCCACCCAAAGGACCCAGTACTTC	CASSLGGGPTQRTQYF
TRBJ2-1	-	TRBD2	TRBV14	TGTGCCAGCAGTGAAAGGGTTGGCGGGGGGAGTGAGCAGTTCTTC	CASSERVGGGSEQFF
TRBJ1-2	-	TRBD1	TRBV11-3	TGTGCCAGCAGCCAATCGACAGGGAAGTCCTATGGCTACACCTTC	CASSQSTGKSYGYTF
TRBJ1-6	-	TRBD1	TRBV27	TGTGCCAGCAGCCGCTGGGACAGGCCCGATTCACCCCTCCACTTT	CASSRWDRPDSPLHF
TRBJ2-1	-	TRBD2	TRBV7-8	TGTGCCAGCAGCTTAGGGTTTAGCGGGGATCTGTTTTCGGGGAATGAGCAGTTCTTC	CASSLGFSGDLFSGNEQFF
TRBJ2-1	once	TRBD1	TRBV7-6	TGTGCCAGCCGGGACAGTTACAATGAGCAGTTCTTC	CASRDSYNEQFF
TRBJ1-1	once	-	TRBV5-1	TGCGCCAGCAGCCTGGAGCAGAACACTGAAGCTTTCTTT	CASSLEQNTEAFF